The clone carrying this T cell receptor beta chain was found a few times. Its target is unknown. The method was immunoSEQ multiplex PCR; TCRdb's version includes in-frame clones alone and lacks a portion of them. The table records 15,000 to 20,000 clones, approximately 44% of them present only once. These data belong to a study of siplizumab effects on memory and regulatory T cells. On the study more broadly: Mixed lymphocyte reactions ran in pairs, with siplizumab at 1 ug/mL or without drug.

The study, taken as a whole, reports: Roughly 80-97% of proliferating clones (CD4+ or CD8+) could not be assigned a naive or memory phenotype. Both greater diversity than memory cells and a major contribution to the alloresponse seemed to characterize naive T cells. Controls had around 25% Treg-derived mappable alloreactive CD4+ clones on average, versus nearly 70% with siplizumab.

This CDR3 has 14 residues. From germline, CDR1 is LNHDA and CDR2 SQIVND (reference sequence). V gave up 3 bases and J gave up 2 bases; unmatched junction bases: 3. The mixed lymphocyte reaction cells were cocultured at 37°C for under 7 days. This chain joins TRBV19 and TRBJ2-7; 8 bases line up with TRBD2. The specimen was CFSE-low (dividing) CD4+ T cells sorted from an allogeneic mixed lymphocyte reaction. The clonotype comes from a human donor in good health; the cells came from an allogeneic mixed lymphocyte reaction. Some clones in this sample may be carry-over from other donors' samples. CDR3 residues: CASSIGRGTYEQYF. The CDR3 bases are TGTGCCAGTAGTATCGGGAGGGGGACCTACGAGCAGTACTTC.